Below, 15 T cell receptor beta chains from the same sample are listed, as sequenced in a study of shared clonotypes between healthy human individuals. Naive CD8 cells were CD45RO-negative, positively selected for CCR7, excluding terminally differentiated effector memory CD45RA+ cells. Repertoires were generated with immunoSEQ multiplex PCR, while TCRdb's copy carries only in-frame clones and drops some. The sample comprises around 1.9 million clones, 85% to 95% of which are singletons, and about 1.8% rests with the top ten. What was sequenced was naive CD8+ T cells from PBMCs. Receptors were obtained from a man aged 18 to 35 in good health. Some clones in this sample may be carry-over from other donors' samples.

This chain uses TRBV4-1 with TRBJ1-3; no firm D call. V lost 1 base to trimming and J lost 1 base, with 8 bases between them. The CDR3 loop spans 15 amino acids. CDR1 is MGHRA and CDR2 is YSYEKL in the germline V gene. The CDR3 loop is CASSQAVTSGNTIYF. Written as DNA, the CDR3 is TGCGCCAGCAGCCAAGCTGTGACATCTGGAAACACCATATATTTT.

The genes are TRBV14 and TRBJ1-3; TRBD1 might be the D (5 bases). Trimming took off 1 base at V and 0 bases at J, with 10 bases between the two ends. In germline, CDR1 is SGHDN, CDR2 FVKESK. The length of the CDR3 is 16 residues. CDR3 residues: CASSQGGGLSGNTIYF. In nucleotides, the CDR3 is TGTGCCAGCAGCCAAGGGGGGGGACTCTCTGGAAACACCATATATTTT.

The rearrangement uses TRBV27 and TRBJ2-7; unclear D gene. From germline, CDR1 is MNHEY and CDR2 SMNVEV (reference sequence). V lost 2 bases and J 3 bases, leaving 11 bases between the germline ends. The CDR3 loop spans 14 amino acids. The CDR3 spells CASSLAGQIYEQYF. CDR3 DNA sequence: TGTGCCAGCAGTTTAGCCGGGCAGATCTACGAGCAGTACTTC.

This clone was picked up one time. The chain is built from TRBV27 and TRBJ2-1, with 9 bases identical to TRBD2. The V gene end was trimmed by 5 bases and the J gene end by 8 bases; junction bases not matched to a gene: 10. The CDR3 spans 15 residues. Germline V gene sequence: CDR1 MNHEY, CDR2 SMNVEV (reference sequence). The CDR3 coding sequence is TGTGCCAGCAGTAGCTTTGCGGGAGGGCCCTATGAGCAGTTCTTC. This encodes CASSSFAGGPYEQFF.

This clone is a singleton in its sample. The J gene is TRBJ2-3, the V gene TRBV6-5; D could derive from TRBD1 or TRBD2 (5 bases each). V was pared by 5 bases and J by 0 bases, with 12 bases between. The CDR3 is 15 amino acids. Germline V CDR1 and CDR2: MNHEY, SVGAGI. The CDR3 DNA follows: TGTGCCAGCAGTCCGAGGGGAGCTAGCACAGATACGCAGTATTTT. Translated: CASSPRGASTDTQYF.

The chain recombines TRBV5-4 with TRBJ2-2; the D gene is possibly TRBD2 (5 bases). CDR1 is SGHNT, CDR2 YYREEE, per germline (reference sequence). The CDR3 is 17 residues long. V lost 0 bases to trimming and J lost 4 bases, with 16 bases between them. CDR3 region: CASSLASGGGSTGELFF. The CDR3 nucleotides are TGTGCCAGCAGCTTGGCCTCGGGTGGAGGCTCCACCGGGGAGCTGTTTTTT.

This clone was seen a single time. J is TRBJ1-3 and V is TRBV9; D perhaps matches TRBD1 (6 bases). Trimming cost V 7 bases and J 0 bases, with 8 bases left between them. CDR1 SGDLS and CDR2 YYNGEE come from the germline V gene. This CDR3 region has 13 residues. The DNA of the CDR3 is TGTGCCAGCCGGGACAACTCTGGAAACACCATATATTTT. Translated, it gives CASRDNSGNTIYF.

The V and J genes are TRBV10-3 and TRBJ2-7, with 11 bases identical to TRBD2. Losses at the gene ends were 8 bases for V and 6 bases for J; bases not matched to a gene: 12. The CDR3 has 15 residues. The germline CDR1 and CDR2 sequences are ENHRY and SYGVKD. The CDR3 nucleotides are TGTGCCATCGGGTCAACGGCTAGCGGGAGGATCGAGCAGTACTTC. It codes for CAIGSTASGRIEQYF.

As DNA, the CDR3 is TGTGCCACCAGCCCCCCCAGGACAGGGGGCGGTACTGAAGCTTTCTTT. Amino acids: CATSPPRTGGGTEAFF. The rearrangement joins TRBV15 to TRBJ1-1; TRBD1 agrees at 11 bases. Germline V lookup: CDR1 LNHNV, CDR2 YYDKDF (reference sequence). The CDR3 extends over 16 amino acids. The V and J ends lost 5 bases and 5 bases, in that order; junction bases with no gene match: 10.

The chain recombines TRBV5-8 with TRBJ1-5; D is unresolved. CDR1 and CDR2 from the germline V gene are SGHTS and YDEGEE. The V and J ends lost 1 base and 6 bases respectively, with 11 bases between them. This CDR3 contains 14 residues. CDR3 protein: CASSLYSTSQPQHF. The CDR3, as DNA: TGTGCCAGCAGCTTGTACAGCACCTCTCAGCCCCAGCATTTT.

This rearrangement joins TRBV4-1 to TRBJ2-1, with TRBD2 matching over 7 bases. V lost 4 bases and J lost 8; bases outside the gene matches: 17. The CDR3 has 17 amino acids. Germline V gene data show CDR1 as MGHRA and CDR2 as YSYEKL. As DNA, the CDR3 is TGCGCCAGCAGCCTCCCCGCCGGACTAGTAATATTTGATGAGCAGTTCTTC. As protein: CASSLPAGLVIFDEQFF.

The genes are TRBV18 and TRBJ2-7; 11 nucleotides match TRBD1. Germline assignment: CDR1 KGHSH and CDR2 LQKENI. The CDR3 is 15 residues long. Germline trimming cut 4 bases from V and 5 bases from J; bases unmatched to any gene: 7. The CDR3 spells CASSLTRTGGHEQYF. The CDR3 bases are TGTGCCAGCTCACTGACACGGACAGGGGGCCACGAGCAGTACTTC.

This clone was observed a few times. V and J are TRBV5-1 and TRBJ1-1; D is ambiguous. V was pared by 0 bases and J by 1 base, with 10 bases between. This CDR3 has 15 residues. Germline V gene lookup returns CDR1 SGHRS and CDR2 YFSETQ. The DNA of the CDR3 is TGCGCCAGCAGCTTGGCACCTAGATGGAACACTGAAGCTTTCTTT. It is translated as CASSLAPRWNTEAFF.

In this sample, this clone turned up once. The chain joins TRBV7-9 to TRBJ2-3, with D perhaps matching TRBD1 or TRBD2 (5 bases each). V lost 3 bases to trimming and J lost 4 bases, with 17 bases between them. The CDR3 spans 16 residues. CDR1 is SEHNR and CDR2 is FQNEAQ in the germline V gene (reference sequence). The CDR3 loop reads CASSFTGTASPDTQYF. The CDR3 nucleotides are TGTGCCAGCAGCTTCACCGGGACGGCGTCCCCAGATACGCAGTATTTT.

The chain uses TRBV6-1 and TRBJ2-5, with 8 bases identical to TRBD2. The CDR3 consists of 16 residues. With 3 bases clipped from V and 2 bases from J, the junction kept 8 bases outside the gene matches. Germline loops: CDR1 MNHNS, CDR2 SASEGT. The CDR3 here is CASSEFTSGEQETQYF. In DNA form, the CDR3 reads TGTGCCAGCAGTGAGTTCACTAGCGGAGAGCAAGAGACCCAGTACTTC.